The 10 T cell receptor beta chains given below trace back to one sample, sequenced in a study of shared clonotypes between healthy human individuals. The naive CD8 subset, CD45RO-negative cells positively selected for CCR7, excluded terminally differentiated effector memory CD45RA+ cells. The protocol was immunoSEQ multiplex PCR, while the TCRdb copy is restricted to in-frame clones and leaves out a portion. Of about 1.9 million clones listed, about 93% were seen once; the top ten hold around 1.8%. The source material was naive CD8+ T cells from PBMCs. All receptors derive from a man aged 18 to 35 in good health. Some clones in this sample may be carry-over from other donors' samples.

J is TRBJ2-7 and V is TRBV5-1; perhaps TRBD1 as D (5 bases). This CDR3 has 16 amino acids. The germline V gene has CDR1 SGHRS and CDR2 YFSETQ. V was clipped by 5 bases and J by 3 bases, with 21 bases between them. This chain's CDR3 is CASSSSLGALGYEQYF. The CDR3 nucleotides read TGCGCCAGCAGTTCTTCCCTAGGGGCCTTGGGCTACGAGCAGTACTTC.

This clone was seen only once. The chain carries TRBV7-8 and TRBJ2-3, with TRBD2 as a possible D gene (6 bases). The CDR3 is 16 residues long. V lost 5 bases to trimming and J lost 2 bases, with 17 bases between them. Germline V gene sequence: CDR1 SGHVS, CDR2 FQNEAQ. Written as DNA, the CDR3 is TGTGCCAGCAGCCTGTACCCGGGACTTACCACAGATACGCAGTATTTT. This sequence encodes CASSLYPGLTTDTQYF.

The chain is built from TRBV28 and TRBJ1-4; D possibly corresponds to TRBD1 (6 bases). The CDR3 has 17 amino acids. With 2 bases removed from V and 3 bases from J, the gap between germline ends came to 16 bases. CDR1 is MDHEN and CDR2 is SYDVKM in the germline V gene. CDR3 bases: TGTGCCAGCAGTTTAAGGGGGGAGGGGCCGTCTAATGAAAAACTGTTTTTT. It translates to CASSLRGEGPSNEKLFF.

Comment on this clone: The sample contains more than one DNA sequence encoding this CDR3. The rearrangement joins TRBV27 to TRBJ1-1; no reliable D call. The V end was cut by 5 bases, the J end by 1 base, with 8 bases between. The CDR3 is 13 residues long. The V gene's germline CDR1 is MNHEY and CDR2 SMNVEV (reference sequence). The CDR3 bases are TGTGCCAGCAGTCTAGGTGGGAACACTGAAGCTTTCTTT. Translated: CASSLGGNTEAFF.

This clone has only one observation. This sample includes further DNA sequences coding for the same CDR3. The chain is built from TRBV15 and TRBJ2-7; no clear D gene. V dropped 0 bases and J dropped 3 bases, with 9 bases sitting between them. The CDR3 has 14 amino acids. In germline, CDR1 is LNHNV, CDR2 YYDKDF (reference sequence). For the CDR3, the DNA is TGTGCCACCAGCAGAGACGGCAGAGACTACGAGCAGTACTTC. Its protein product is CATSRDGRDYEQYF. Looking up the rest from reference TRBV15 and TRBJ2-7 gives the full variable domain: DAMVIQNPRYQVTQFGKPVTLSCSQTLNHNVMYWYQQKSSQAPKLLFHYYDKDFNNEADTPDNFQSRRPNTSFCFLDIRSPGLGDTAMYLCATSRDGRDYEQYFGPGTRLTVT.

The V call is TRBV5-1, the J call TRBJ2-1; 8 positions match TRBD1. Germline V gives CDR1 SGHRS, CDR2 YFSETQ. CDR3 length: 15 amino acids. J lost 7 bases, V lost 4 bases, and 10 bases had no gene match. The CDR3 reads CASSANRGRMNEQFF. The CDR3 nucleotides read TGCGCCAGCAGCGCAAACAGGGGGAGAATGAATGAGCAGTTCTTC.

The chain couples TRBV9 to TRBJ2-7, with 9 bases identical to TRBD1. V lost 2 bases to trimming and J lost 5 bases; unmatched junction nucleotides: 5. The CDR3 has 14 amino acids. In germline, CDR1 is SGDLS, CDR2 YYNGEE. CDR3: CASSVWDRAHEQYF. The CDR3 nucleotides read TGTGCCAGCAGCGTTTGGGACAGGGCTCACGAGCAGTACTTC.

This chain uses TRBV4-2 with TRBJ2-1; D perhaps matches TRBD2 (5 bases). This CDR3 is 13 amino acids long. Germline values: CDR1 LGHNA, CDR2 YNFKEQ. V dropped 1 base and J dropped 7 bases, with 8 bases sitting between them. The CDR3 nucleotides are TGTGCCAGCAGCCAAGGAGGGCGTAATGAGCAGTTCTTC. Translating gives CASSQGGRNEQFF.

Turning to this clone: This CDR3 is also generated by other DNA sequences in the sample. For the CDR3, the DNA is TGTGCCAGCAGTTTAACGGGGGGGCACACTGAAGCTTTCTTT. It specifies CASSLTGGHTEAFF. The chain joins TRBV27 to TRBJ1-1; possibly TRBD1 for D (6 bases). V was shortened by 2 bases and J by 3 bases, with 10 bases between the two germline ends. The CDR3 consists of 14 residues. Germline V lookup: CDR1 MNHEY, CDR2 SMNVEV (reference sequence).

This clone was recorded only once. The V call is TRBV27, the J call TRBJ2-7; D might be TRBD2 (5 bases). Trimming removed 0 bases from V and 7 bases from J, with 22 bases in between. Looked up from germline, CDR1 is MNHEY and CDR2 is SMNVEV (reference sequence). The CDR3 spans 17 residues. CDR3 nucleotides: TGTGCCAGCAGTTTATCCAGCTGGCGGACGGACTCGAGAGAGCAGTACTTC. Its translation is CASSLSSWRTDSREQYF.